A selection of T cell receptor beta chains follows, all from one sample in a study of shared clonotypes between healthy human individuals. TCRdb's table, derived via immunoSEQ multiplex PCR, lists solely in-frame clones and lacks some. The data contain 180,000 or so clones, 80% to 95% of them singletons. The specimen was naive CD4+ T cells sorted from blood. The receptor set was obtained from a woman in her 30s in good health. Both conserved end residues are part of each CDR3. Fields, in order: J gene, V gene, clone size, D gene, CDR3 DNA, CDR3 protein. A D gene is named only where the DNA matches it firmly. Where a row states a size, it is once, few, many or the class of an expanded clone; other rows omit it.

TRBJ1-3 TRBV11-3 - - TGTGCCAGCAGCAGGGGCTCTGGAAACACCATATATTTT CASSRGSGNTIYF
TRBJ2-2 TRBV7-9 once - TGTGCCAGCAGCTTAGTCTATCCCCCCGGGGAGCTGTTTTTT CASSLVYPPGELFF
TRBJ2-7 TRBV5-4 - TRBD2 TGTGCCAGCAGCTTCCGACTAGCGGAGTCGGGGGAGCAGTACTTC CASSFRLAESGEQYF
TRBJ2-4 TRBV18 - - TGTGCCAGCTCACCAGCAGGGGCCAAAAACATTCAGTACTTC CASSPAGAKNIQYF
TRBJ2-7 TRBV18 - TRBD1 TGTGCCAGCTCACCTAATGACCTCGGGACAGGATCTTTCTCCTACGAGCAGTACTTC CASSPNDLGTGSFSYEQYF
TRBJ1-3 TRBV4-1 - TRBD1 TGCGCCAGCAGCCAAGAGAGGGGGCGGCGGAGCTCTGGAAACACCATATATTTT CASSQERGRRSSGNTIYF
TRBJ2-1 TRBV4-1 - - TGCGCCAGCAGCCAAGGGGCTAATGAGCAGTTCTTC CASSQGANEQFF
TRBJ2-7 TRBV7-9 - - TGTGCCAGCAGCTCTGATGGGCTTCCCGCCGACGAGCAGTACTTC CASSSDGLPADEQYF
TRBJ2-6 TRBV19 - - TGTGCCAGTAGTACGGACGGAACTGGGGCCAACGTCCTGACTTTC CASSTDGTGANVLTF
TRBJ1-1 TRBV30 - - TGTGCCTGGAGTGTTCTCCTCATGAACACTGAAGCTTTCTTT CAWSVLLMNTEAFF
TRBJ2-7 TRBV4-2 - - TGTGCCAGCAGCCAAGCACTTCTAACTCTCGAGCAGTACTTC CASSQALLTLEQYF